This TCR beta chain was documented in a study of cytomegalovirus exposure and HLA in healthy donors. Overall study findings and caveats: Presence/absence analyses supposed approximately even sequencing depth among donors. Previous analysis showed most TCR beta V segments were productive about 90% or about 30% of the time.

Concerning this clone itself: The antigen is unknown.

The PCR had 60 Vbeta and 13 Jbeta primers. Assay: immunoSEQ multiplex PCR; the TCRdb copy retains only in-frame clones and omits some. The sample carries about 40,000 clones, 60% to 75% recorded once. There are 17 residues in the CDR3. V was shortened by 0 bases and J by 1 base, with 17 bases between the two germline ends. Germline CDR1 reads GTSNPN; CDR2 reads SVGIG (reference sequence). The source is a man aged 35-49 years in good health and CMV-seronegative. The rearrangement links TRBV30 to TRBJ2-3, with D tentatively TRBD1 (5 bases). The material sequenced was PBMCs. CDR3 loop: CAWSVGALGHGTDTQYF. The CDR3 DNA follows: TGTGCCTGGAGTGTAGGGGCCTTGGGCCATGGCACAGATACGCAGTATTTT.